This entry lists 17 T cell receptor beta chains sequenced from one sample in a study of vaccination effects on CD4 cells after COVID-19. Sequencing was preceded by expansion of antigen-specific CD4+ T cells with viral peptide pools in the ViraFEST assay. Scientists isolated CD4+ T cells after a roughly 10-day culture period ended. Testing of the vaccine recipients showed negative nucleocapsid antibodies and no prior SARS-CoV-2 infection. For these TCRs, the target antigens are not known. The protocol was immunoSEQ multiplex PCR, while the TCRdb copy is restricted to in-frame clones and leaves out a portion. The sample consists of about 20,000 clones, roughly three quarters of them appearing once. This specimen was CD4+ T cells from PBMCs cultured with HCoV-NL63 spike peptides, taken before COVID-19 vaccination. These receptors were obtained from a human donor who received a COVID-19 vaccine.

In DNA form, the CDR3 reads TGTGCCAGCAGCCAAGATGTATGGTATGACAGGGGCTACTACGAGCAGTACTTC. Amino acids: CASSQDVWYDRGYYEQYF. This chain uses TRBV3-1 (or the pseudogene TRBV3-2) with TRBJ2-7, with TRBD1 matching 8 bases. Germline V CDR1 and CDR2: LGHDT, YNNKEL (reference sequence). CDR3 size: 18 residues. The junction had 13 bases not matched to a gene; V was cut back by 0 bases and J by 3 bases.

This clone was seen a few times. This chain uses TRBV13 with TRBJ2-2; the match to TRBD2 covers 14 bases. V dropped 7 bases and J dropped 7; count of bases not matched to a gene: 8. CDR1 PRHDT and CDR2 FYEKMQ come from the germline V gene (reference sequence). This CDR3 comprises 16 residues. CDR3 sequence (DNA): TGTGCCAGCACCTGGGGACTAGCGGGAGATGGCGGGGAGCTGTTTTTT. Protein product: CASTWGLAGDGGELFF.

The V gene is TRBV5-1, the J gene TRBJ2-5; 8 nucleotides line up with TRBD1. The V and J ends lost 5 bases and 2 bases, in that order; junction bases with no gene match: 2. The length of the CDR3 is 13 residues. CDR1 is SGHRS and CDR2 is YFSETQ in the germline V gene. CDR3 bases: TGCGCCAGCAGGCGGGACAGGCAAGAGACCCAGTACTTC. Protein product: CASRRDRQETQYF.

This chain joins TRBV21-1 and TRBJ2-3. TRBV21-1 is classified as a pseudogene. The CDR3 sequence is 14 residues long. CDR3 residues: CASSKGVGTDTQYF. The CDR3 DNA reads TGTGCCAGCAGCAAAGGGGTCGGCACAGATACGCAGTATTTT.

This clone is large within its sample. The chain combines TRBV2 with TRBJ1-1; D might be TRBD1 (5 bases). Per the germline V gene, CDR1 is SNHLY and CDR2 is FYNNEI. This CDR3 region has 14 residues. V gave up 10 bases and J gave up 5 bases, with 20 bases separating them. CDR3 protein: CATKQQGDWTEAFF. DNA for the CDR3: TGTGCCACAAAACAGCAGGGAGATTGGACTGAAGCTTTCTTT.

The chain is built from TRBV14 and TRBJ1-6, with unresolved D. Trimming took off 0 bases at V and 10 bases at J, with 10 bases between the two ends. Germline loops: CDR1 SGHDN, CDR2 FVKESK. This CDR3 region has 14 residues. The CDR3 DNA sequence: TGTGCCAGCAGCCAAGAGGGTCCGGGATCACCCCTCCACTTT. The encoded protein is CASSQEGPGSPLHF. The variable domain in full, completed from reference TRBV14 and TRBJ1-6, reads EAGVTQFPSHSVIEKGQTVTLRCDPISGHDNLYWYRRVMGKEIKFLLHFVKESKQDESGMPNNRFLAERTGGTYSTLKVQPAELEDSGVYFCASSQEGPGSPLHFGNGTRLTVT.

The V call is TRBV5-8, the J call TRBJ1-5; TRBD1 matches 9 bases. CDR3 length: 17 residues. Unmatched junction bases numbered 10, after V lost 4 bases and J lost 2 bases. The germline gives CDR1 SGHTS, CDR2 YDEGEE. The CDR3 nucleotides read TGTGCCAGCAGCAGGCGGACAGGGGCGGGAGGCAATCAGCCCCAGCATTTT. As protein: CASSRRTGAGGNQPQHF.

V and J are TRBV3-1 (or the pseudogene TRBV3-2) and TRBJ1-3, with a tentative D call TRBD1 (6 bases). Germline V gene sequence: CDR1 LGHDT, CDR2 YNNKEL (reference sequence). The CDR3 loop spans 14 amino acids. The V end was cut by 4 bases, the J end by 4 bases, with 11 bases between. Written as DNA, the CDR3 is TGTGCCAGCAGCCCACAGGGTTCCGGAAACACCATATATTTT. It specifies CASSPQGSGNTIYF.

CDR3 amino acids: CASGQGSTGELFF. CDR3 sequence (DNA): TGTGCCAGCGGACAGGGGAGCACCGGGGAGCTGTTTTTT. The chain carries TRBV3-1 (or the pseudogene TRBV3-2) and TRBJ2-2; 9 bases agree with TRBD1. This CDR3 contains 13 residues. V shed 8 bases, J shed 4 bases, and the junction held 2 bases outside the gene matches. Germline V gene data show CDR1 as LGHDT and CDR2 as YNNKEL (reference sequence).

This clone was seen more than once but under ten times. This sequence joins TRBV4-2 and TRBJ2-2, with 12 bases identical to TRBD2. Looked up from germline, CDR1 is LGHNA and CDR2 is YNFKEQ. J was trimmed by 6 bases and V by 3 bases; bases with no gene match: 5. There are 16 residues in the CDR3. The CDR3 DNA sequence: TGTGCCAGCAGCCAGGCTAGCGGGGGGGTTTCCGGGGAGCTGTTTTTT. Amino acid sequence: CASSQASGGVSGELFF.

This clone was recorded a few times. The V gene is TRBV5-6, the J gene TRBJ1-5; 9 bases agree with TRBD1. J lost 3 bases, V lost 3 bases, and 10 bases had no gene match. The CDR3 consists of 17 residues. Per the germline V gene, CDR1 is SGHDT and CDR2 is YYEEEE. The CDR3 sequence is CASSSTTGGRINQPQHF. CDR3 coding DNA: TGTGCCAGCAGCTCTACGACAGGGGGGAGGATCAATCAGCCCCAGCATTTT.

This clone turned up a few times. The chain couples TRBV11-2 to TRBJ1-3; D unclear. CDR1 and CDR2 from the germline V gene are SGHAT and FQNNGV. The CDR3 has 11 amino acids. V lost 6 bases, J lost 4 bases, and 4 bases lay in between. Here the CDR3 reads CASSDGNTIYF. The CDR3, as DNA: TGTGCCAGCAGTGACGGAAACACCATATATTTT.

J is TRBJ1-6 and V is TRBV30, with unresolved D. CDR3 length: 12 residues. Between the trimmed V and J ends, which lost 5 bases and 10 bases, there was a span of 12 bases. Germline CDR1 GTSNPN, CDR2 SVGIG (reference sequence). The DNA of the CDR3 is TGTGCCTGGCGTCGGGCCCCCTCACCCCTCCACTTT. It codes for CAWRRAPSPLHF.

This chain links TRBV6-5 with TRBJ2-7, with a weak D call TRBD1 (6 bases). The germline V gene encodes CDR1 MNHEY and CDR2 SVGAGI. This CDR3 comprises 15 residues. V lost 5 bases and J lost 3, with 17 bases in between. The CDR3 DNA sequence: TGTGCCAGCAGTAAGTGGACAGAGTCAAACTACGAGCAGTACTTC. It translates to CASSKWTESNYEQYF.

The chain uses TRBV7-2 and TRBJ2-1; 9 positions match TRBD2. Per germline, CDR1 SGHTA and CDR2 FQGNSA. The CDR3 contains 15 residues. V shed 1 base, J shed 6 bases, and the junction held 4 bases outside the gene matches. In DNA form, the CDR3 reads TGTGCCAGCAGCTTAGGGGCGGGGGGGTTCAATGAGCAGTTCTTC. Amino acid sequence: CASSLGAGGFNEQFF.

The V call is TRBV15, the J call TRBJ2-1; D not resolved. Trimming removed 4 bases at V and 9 bases at J, with 10 bases between. Per the germline V gene, CDR1 is LNHNV and CDR2 is YYDKDF (reference sequence). This CDR3 spans 12 amino acids. In DNA form, the CDR3 reads TGTGCCACCAGCACTGAGTTGGGTGAGCAGTTCTTC. This translates into CATSTELGEQFF. Combining the CDR3 with reference TRBV15 and TRBJ2-1 gives the whole variable domain DAMVIQNPRYQVTQFGKPVTLSCSQTLNHNVMYWYQQKSSQAPKLLFHYYDKDFNNEADTPDNFQSRRPNTSFCFLDIRSPGLGDTAMYLCATSTELGEQFFGPGTRLTVL.

The chain joins TRBV30 to TRBJ2-5; a possible D gene is TRBD2 (6 bases). Trimming cost V 8 bases and J 4 bases, with 14 bases left between them. This CDR3 spans 12 amino acids. Per germline, CDR1 GTSNPN and CDR2 SVGIG (reference sequence). DNA for the CDR3: TGTGCCGGGGACTTCTGGGGAGAGACCCAGTACTTC. Its protein product is CAGDFWGETQYF.